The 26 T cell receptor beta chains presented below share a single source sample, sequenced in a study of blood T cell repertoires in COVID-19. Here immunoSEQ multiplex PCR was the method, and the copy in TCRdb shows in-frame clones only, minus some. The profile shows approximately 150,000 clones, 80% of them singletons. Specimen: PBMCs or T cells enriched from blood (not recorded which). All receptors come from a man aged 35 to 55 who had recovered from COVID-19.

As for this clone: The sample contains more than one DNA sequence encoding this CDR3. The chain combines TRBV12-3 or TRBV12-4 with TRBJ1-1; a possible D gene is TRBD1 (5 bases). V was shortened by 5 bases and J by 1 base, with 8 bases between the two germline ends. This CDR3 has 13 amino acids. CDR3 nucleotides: TGTGCCAGCAGTCTTACAGGGAACACTGAAGCTTTCTTT. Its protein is CASSLTGNTEAFF.

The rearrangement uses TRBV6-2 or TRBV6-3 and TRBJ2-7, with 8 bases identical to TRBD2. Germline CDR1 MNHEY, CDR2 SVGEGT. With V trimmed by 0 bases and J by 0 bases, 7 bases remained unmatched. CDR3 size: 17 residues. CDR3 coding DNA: TGTGCCAGCAGTTACTCGATGCAGCGGGGGAGCTCCTACGAGCAGTACTTC. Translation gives CASSYSMQRGSSYEQYF.

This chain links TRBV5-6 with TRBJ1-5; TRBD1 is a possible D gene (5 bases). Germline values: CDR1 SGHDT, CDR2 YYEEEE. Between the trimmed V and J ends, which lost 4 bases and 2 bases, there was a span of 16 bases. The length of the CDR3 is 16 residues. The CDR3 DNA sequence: TGTGCCAGCAGCCTTGGAGGGGTTGGGGGCAATCAGCCCCAGCATTTT. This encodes CASSLGGVGGNQPQHF. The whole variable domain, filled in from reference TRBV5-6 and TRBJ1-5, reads DAGVTQSPTHLIKTRGQQVTLRCSPKSGHDTVSWYQQALGQGPQFIFQYYEEEERQRGNFPDRFSGHQFPNYSSELNVNALLLGDSALYLCASSLGGVGGNQPQHFGDGTRLSIL.

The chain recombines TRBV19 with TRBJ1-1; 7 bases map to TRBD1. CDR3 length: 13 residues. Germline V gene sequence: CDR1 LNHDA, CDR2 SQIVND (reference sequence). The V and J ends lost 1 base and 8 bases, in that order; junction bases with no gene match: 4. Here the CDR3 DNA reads TGTGCCAGTAGTATAGGAGGGACAGTGGAAGCTTTCTTT. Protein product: CASSIGGTVEAFF.

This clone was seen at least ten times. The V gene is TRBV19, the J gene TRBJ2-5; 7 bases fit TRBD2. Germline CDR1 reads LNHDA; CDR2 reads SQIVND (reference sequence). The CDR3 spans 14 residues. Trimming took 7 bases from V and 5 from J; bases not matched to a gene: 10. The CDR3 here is CASNPGLRWETQYF. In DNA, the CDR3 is TGTGCCAGTAACCCGGGACTACGTTGGGAGACCCAGTACTTC.

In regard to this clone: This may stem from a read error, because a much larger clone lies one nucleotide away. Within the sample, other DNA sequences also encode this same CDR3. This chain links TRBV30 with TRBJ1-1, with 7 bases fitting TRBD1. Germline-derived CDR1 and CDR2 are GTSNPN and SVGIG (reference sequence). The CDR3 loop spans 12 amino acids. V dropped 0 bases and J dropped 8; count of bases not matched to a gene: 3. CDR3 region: CAWSVGTAEAFF. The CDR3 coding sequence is TGTGCCTGGAGTGTAGGGACAGCAGAAGCTTTCTTT.

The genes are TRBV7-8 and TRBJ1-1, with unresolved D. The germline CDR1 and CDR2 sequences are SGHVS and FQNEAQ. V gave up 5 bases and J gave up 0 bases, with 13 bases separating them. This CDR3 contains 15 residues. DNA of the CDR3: TGTGCCAGCAGCCCCCGAGTCACGGTGAACACTGAAGCTTTCTTT. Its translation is CASSPRVTVNTEAFF.

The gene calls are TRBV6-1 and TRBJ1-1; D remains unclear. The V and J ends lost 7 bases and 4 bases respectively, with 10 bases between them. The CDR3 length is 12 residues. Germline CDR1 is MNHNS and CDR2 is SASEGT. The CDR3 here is CASTPQLTEAFF. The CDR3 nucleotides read TGTGCCAGCACCCCACAGCTCACTGAAGCTTTCTTT.

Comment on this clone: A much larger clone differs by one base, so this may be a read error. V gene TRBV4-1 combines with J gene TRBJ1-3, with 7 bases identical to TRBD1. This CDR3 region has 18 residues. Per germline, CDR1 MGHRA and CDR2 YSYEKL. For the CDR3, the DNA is TGCGCCACCAGCCGACCCCAGTCGGAGGGGGCGAGTTGGAACACCATATATTTT. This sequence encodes CATSRPQSEGASWNTIYF.

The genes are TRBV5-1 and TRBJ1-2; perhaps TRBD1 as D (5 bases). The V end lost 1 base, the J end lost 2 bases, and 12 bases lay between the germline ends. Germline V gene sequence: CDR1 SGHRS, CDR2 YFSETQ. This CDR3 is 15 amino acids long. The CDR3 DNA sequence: TGCGCCAGCAGCTTGACGACAGCTGAAAACTATGGCTACACCTTC. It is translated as CASSLTTAENYGYTF. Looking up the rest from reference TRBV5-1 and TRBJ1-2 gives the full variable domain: KAGVTQTPRYLIKTRGQQVTLSCSPISGHRSVSWYQQTPGQGLQFLFEYFSETQRNKGNFPGRFSGRQFSNSRSEMNVSTLELGDSALYLCASSLTTAENYGYTFGSGTRLTVV.

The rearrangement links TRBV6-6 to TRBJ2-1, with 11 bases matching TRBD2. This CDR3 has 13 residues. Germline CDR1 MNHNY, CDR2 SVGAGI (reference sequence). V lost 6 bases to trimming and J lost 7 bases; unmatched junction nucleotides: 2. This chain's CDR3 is CASRGLAENEQFF. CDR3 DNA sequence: TGTGCCAGCAGGGGACTAGCGGAAAATGAGCAGTTCTTC.

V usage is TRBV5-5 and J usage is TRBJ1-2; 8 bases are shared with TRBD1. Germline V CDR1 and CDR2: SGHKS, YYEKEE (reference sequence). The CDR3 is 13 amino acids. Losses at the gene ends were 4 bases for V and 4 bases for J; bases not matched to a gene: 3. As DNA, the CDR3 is TGTGCCAGCAGCCGGACAGGGAGCTATGGCTACACCTTC. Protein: CASSRTGSYGYTF.

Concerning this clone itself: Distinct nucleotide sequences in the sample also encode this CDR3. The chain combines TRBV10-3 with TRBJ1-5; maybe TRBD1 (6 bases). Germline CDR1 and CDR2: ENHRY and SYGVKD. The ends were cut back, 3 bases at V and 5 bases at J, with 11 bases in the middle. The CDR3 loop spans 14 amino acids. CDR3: CAISDRGGDQPQHF. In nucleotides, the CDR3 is TGTGCCATCAGTGACAGGGGTGGGGATCAGCCCCAGCATTTT.

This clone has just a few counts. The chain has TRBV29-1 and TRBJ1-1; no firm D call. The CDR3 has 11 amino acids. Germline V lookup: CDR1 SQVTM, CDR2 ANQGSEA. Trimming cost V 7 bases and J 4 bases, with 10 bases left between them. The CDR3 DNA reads TGCAGCGCCGAATACGGCACTGAAGCTTTCTTT. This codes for CSAEYGTEAFF.

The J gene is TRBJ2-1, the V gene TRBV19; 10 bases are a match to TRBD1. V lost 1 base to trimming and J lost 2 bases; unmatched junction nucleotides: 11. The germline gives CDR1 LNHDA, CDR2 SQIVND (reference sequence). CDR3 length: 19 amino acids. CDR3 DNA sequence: TGTGCCAGTAGTATAGTGCGGGACAGGGGCCGCGGCACCTACAATGAGCAGTTCTTC. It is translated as CASSIVRDRGRGTYNEQFF.

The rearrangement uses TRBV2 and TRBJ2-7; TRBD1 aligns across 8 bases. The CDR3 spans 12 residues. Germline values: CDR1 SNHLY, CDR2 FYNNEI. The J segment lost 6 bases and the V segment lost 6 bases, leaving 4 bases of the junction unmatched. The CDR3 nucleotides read TGTGCCAGCAGGGGGGACAGGTTCGAGCAGTACGTC. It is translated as CASRGDRFEQYV.

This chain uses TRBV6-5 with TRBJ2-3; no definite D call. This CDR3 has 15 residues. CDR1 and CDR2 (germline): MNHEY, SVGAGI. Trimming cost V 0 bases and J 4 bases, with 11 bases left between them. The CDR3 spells CASSYSEAVADTQYF. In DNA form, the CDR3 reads TGTGCCAGCAGTTACTCCGAGGCGGTCGCAGATACGCAGTATTTT.

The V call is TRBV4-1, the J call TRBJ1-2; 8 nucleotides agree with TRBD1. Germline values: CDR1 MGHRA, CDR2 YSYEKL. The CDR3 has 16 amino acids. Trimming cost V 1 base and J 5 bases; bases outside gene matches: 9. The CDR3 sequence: CASSQGVQGASYGYTF. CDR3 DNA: TGCGCCAGCAGCCAAGGTGTCCAGGGGGCATCATATGGCTACACCTTC.

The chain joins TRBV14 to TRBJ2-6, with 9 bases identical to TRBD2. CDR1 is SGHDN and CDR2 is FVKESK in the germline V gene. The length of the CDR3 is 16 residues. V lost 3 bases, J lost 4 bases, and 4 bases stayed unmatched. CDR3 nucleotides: TGTGCCAGCAGCCATAGCGGGGGAAGAGGGGCCAACGTCCTGACTTTC. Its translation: CASSHSGGRGANVLTF.

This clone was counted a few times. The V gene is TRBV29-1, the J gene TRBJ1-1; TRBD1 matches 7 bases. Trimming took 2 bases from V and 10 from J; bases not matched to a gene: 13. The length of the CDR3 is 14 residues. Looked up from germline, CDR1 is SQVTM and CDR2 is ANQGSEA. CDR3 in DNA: TGCAGCGTTGAACCCGAGACAGGGTCGTTTCGAGCTTTCTTT. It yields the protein CSVEPETGSFRAFF.

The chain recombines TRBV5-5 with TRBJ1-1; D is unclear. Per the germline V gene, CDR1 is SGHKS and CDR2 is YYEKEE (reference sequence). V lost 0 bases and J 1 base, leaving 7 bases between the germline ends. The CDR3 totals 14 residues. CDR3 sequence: CASSLVPGNTEAFF. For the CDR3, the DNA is TGTGCCAGCAGCTTGGTTCCAGGGAACACTGAAGCTTTCTTT.

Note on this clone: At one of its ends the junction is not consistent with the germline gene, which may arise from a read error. CDR3 coding DNA: TGCGCCAGCAGCCAAGCGTCGGGGAACGCTGAAGCTTTCTTT. Amino acids: CASSQASGNAEAFF. V and J are TRBV4-1 and TRBJ1-1; D remains ambiguous. This CDR3 comprises 14 residues. Germline CDR1 MGHRA, CDR2 YSYEKL.

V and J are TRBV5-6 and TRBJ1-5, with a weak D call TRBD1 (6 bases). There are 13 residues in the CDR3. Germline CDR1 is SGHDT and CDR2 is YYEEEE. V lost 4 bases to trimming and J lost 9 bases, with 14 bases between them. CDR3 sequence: CASSAGGLLPQHF. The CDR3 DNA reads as TGTGCCAGCAGCGCGGGGGGCTTGTTGCCCCAGCATTTT.

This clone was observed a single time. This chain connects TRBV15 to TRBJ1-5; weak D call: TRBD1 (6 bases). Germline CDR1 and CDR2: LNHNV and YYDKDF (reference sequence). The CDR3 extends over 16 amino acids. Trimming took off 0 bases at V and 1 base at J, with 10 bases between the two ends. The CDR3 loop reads CATSRDPGASNQPQHF. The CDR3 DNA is TGTGCCACCAGCAGAGATCCAGGGGCCAGCAATCAGCCCCAGCATTTT.

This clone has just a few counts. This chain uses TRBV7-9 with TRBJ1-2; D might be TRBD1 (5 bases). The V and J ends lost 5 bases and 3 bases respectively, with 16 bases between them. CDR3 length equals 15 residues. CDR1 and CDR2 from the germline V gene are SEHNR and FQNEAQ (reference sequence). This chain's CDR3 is CASSPSQGLYYGYTF. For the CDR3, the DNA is TGTGCCAGCAGCCCCTCGCAGGGCCTATACTATGGCTACACCTTC.

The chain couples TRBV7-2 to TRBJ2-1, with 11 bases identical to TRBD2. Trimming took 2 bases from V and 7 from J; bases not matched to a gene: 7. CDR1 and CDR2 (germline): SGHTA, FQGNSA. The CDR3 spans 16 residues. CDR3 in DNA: TGTGCCAGCAGCTTACTCGGGGTAGCGGGGGGGAATGAGCAGTTCTTC. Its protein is CASSLLGVAGGNEQFF.